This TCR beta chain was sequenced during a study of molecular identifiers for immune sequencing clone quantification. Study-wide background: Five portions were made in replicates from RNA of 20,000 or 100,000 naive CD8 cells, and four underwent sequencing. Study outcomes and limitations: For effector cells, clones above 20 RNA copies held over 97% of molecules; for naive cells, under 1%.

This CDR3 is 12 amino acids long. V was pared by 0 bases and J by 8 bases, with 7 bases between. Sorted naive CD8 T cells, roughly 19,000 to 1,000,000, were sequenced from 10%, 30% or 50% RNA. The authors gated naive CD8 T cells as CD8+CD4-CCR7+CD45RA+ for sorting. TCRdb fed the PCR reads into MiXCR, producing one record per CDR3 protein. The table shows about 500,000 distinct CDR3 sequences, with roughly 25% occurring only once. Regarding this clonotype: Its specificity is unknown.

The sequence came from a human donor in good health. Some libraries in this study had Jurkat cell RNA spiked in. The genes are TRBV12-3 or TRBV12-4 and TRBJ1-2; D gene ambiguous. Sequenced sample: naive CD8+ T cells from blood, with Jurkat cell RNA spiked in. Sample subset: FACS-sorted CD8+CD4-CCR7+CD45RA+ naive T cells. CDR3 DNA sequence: TGTGCCAGCAGTTTAGCGTTGGTCGGCTACACCTTC. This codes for CASSLALVGYTF.